The 19 T cell receptor beta chains in this list originate from one sample, sequenced in a study of blood T cells in healthy people across ages. With a J-beta primer mix and a sample-barcoded 5' primer, a second PCR ran 7 to 11 cycles. One entry per CDR3 protein results from TCRdb running MiXCR on the 5' RACE reads. The top ten hold roughly 7.7% of the sample, which has about 1,500,000 distinct CDR3 sequences, around 42% seen once. What was sequenced was blood. These receptors originate from a woman aged 18-29 years in good health.

This clonotype was seen only once. The CDR3 DNA reads as TGTGCCAGCAGATATAGGGACAGAACCGGGGAGCTGTTTTTT. As protein: CASRYRDRTGELFF. The chain has TRBV6-6 and TRBJ2-2; 7 positions match TRBD1. CDR3 length equals 14 residues. With 6 bases clipped from V and 5 bases from J, the junction kept 6 bases outside the gene matches. Germline lookup yields CDR1 MNHNY and CDR2 SVGAGI (reference sequence).

This sequence joins TRBV6-1 and TRBJ2-5; D possibly corresponds to TRBD1 (6 bases). Between the trimmed V and J ends, which lost 7 bases and 4 bases, there was a span of 13 bases. Germline CDR1 MNHNS, CDR2 SASEGT. The CDR3 has 13 amino acids. The CDR3: CASKQGQGETQYF. The CDR3 DNA reads TGTGCCAGCAAACAGGGTCAGGGAGAGACCCAGTACTTC.

This sequence joins TRBV7-2 and TRBJ1-6, with D hard to call. V lost 1 base to trimming and J lost 4 bases, with 5 bases between them. CDR3 length equals 14 residues. CDR1 is SGHTA, CDR2 FQGNSA, per germline. The CDR3 sequence is CASSLEWYNSPLHF. For the CDR3, the DNA is TGTGCCAGCAGCTTAGAATGGTATAATTCACCCCTCCACTTT.

A remark on this clonotype: Being one base from a much bigger clone, this may be a read error. V is TRBV12-3 or TRBV12-4 and J is TRBJ2-7; 9 positions agree with TRBD1. The CDR3 has 15 amino acids. J was trimmed by 6 bases and V by 0 bases; bases with no gene match: 6. The CDR3 DNA follows: TGTGCCAGCAGTTTAGCAGGGACAGGGACCTGCGAGCAGTACTTC. Its translation: CASSLAGTGTCEQYF.

V and J are TRBV12-3 or TRBV12-4 and TRBJ1-1; no firm D call. The length of the CDR3 is 14 residues. With 0 bases removed from V and 4 bases from J, the gap between germline ends came to 9 bases. CDR3 amino acids: CASSLAFDATEAFF. CDR3 coding DNA: TGTGCCAGCAGTTTAGCGTTCGACGCCACTGAAGCTTTCTTT.

This chain uses TRBV20-1 with TRBJ1-1, with unresolved D. Per the germline V gene, CDR1 is DFQATT and CDR2 is SNEGSKA (reference sequence). V dropped 5 bases and J dropped 0 bases, with 7 bases sitting between them. The CDR3 totals 12 residues. The CDR3 sequence is CSALRVNTEAFF. In DNA form, the CDR3 reads TGCAGTGCTCTTCGGGTGAACACTGAAGCTTTCTTT.

This chain joins TRBV14 and TRBJ2-7, with D perhaps TRBD2 (5 bases). Trimming removed 5 bases from V and 7 bases from J, with 15 bases in between. Germline loops: CDR1 SGHDN, CDR2 FVKESK. The CDR3 consists of 13 residues. The DNA for the CDR3 is TGTGCCAGCAGCGACGCGCGGGTCTGGGAGCAGTACTTC. Translating it yields CASSDARVWEQYF.

A few counts support this clonotype. J is TRBJ1-1 and V is TRBV15, with 9 bases matching TRBD1. This CDR3 comprises 15 residues. Germline CDR1 is LNHNV and CDR2 is YYDKDF (reference sequence). After removal of 3 bases from V and 1 base from J, the junction contained 3 bases not matched to a gene. Here the CDR3 reads CATSSTGQGNTEAFF. Written as DNA, the CDR3 is TGTGCCACCAGCAGTACGGGACAGGGGAACACTGAAGCTTTCTTT.

The CDR3 here is CASRGDRGTDTQYF. The CDR3 bases are TGTGCCAGCAGGGGGGACAGGGGCACAGATACGCAGTATTTT. V and J are TRBV25-1 and TRBJ2-3; 9 bases fit TRBD1. From germline, CDR1 is MGHDK and CDR2 SYGVNS. The junction had 2 bases not matched to a gene; V was cut back by 6 bases and J by 1 base. The length of the CDR3 is 14 residues.

The chain joins TRBV2 to TRBJ2-1, with D possibly TRBD1 on 5 matching bases. Deletions cut 3 bases from V and 0 bases from J, with 9 bases between. Germline values: CDR1 SNHLY, CDR2 FYNNEI. This CDR3 is 15 amino acids long. The CDR3 bases are TGTGCCAGCAGTGAGACAGCAATCTCCTACAATGAGCAGTTCTTC. It is translated as CASSETAISYNEQFF.

The chain combines TRBV6-4 with TRBJ2-1; 12 bases are a match to TRBD2. The trim removed 6 bases at V and 7 bases at J, leaving 16 bases unmatched. The CDR3 has 18 residues. CDR1 is MRHNA, CDR2 SNTAGT, per germline. The CDR3 DNA reads as TGTGCCAGCAGCAGGACTAGCGGGACTCCCACCATGGGAAATGAGCAGTTCTTC. This encodes CASSRTSGTPTMGNEQFF.

This clonotype came up a few times. The rearrangement joins TRBV12-3 or TRBV12-4 to TRBJ2-1, with TRBD1 identical over 10 bases. The CDR3 extends over 15 amino acids. Trimming removed 3 bases from V and 8 bases from J; junction bases left unmatched: 7. The CDR3 loop reads CASSLWTGGRDEQFF. The CDR3, as DNA: TGTGCCAGCAGTTTGTGGACAGGGGGGAGAGATGAGCAGTTCTTC.

This clonotype was seen more than once but under ten times. The chain combines TRBV5-1 with TRBJ1-1, with TRBD1 identical over 8 bases. The germline V gene has CDR1 SGHRS and CDR2 YFSETQ. The CDR3 sequence is 15 residues long. With 1 base clipped from V and 5 bases from J, the junction kept 7 bases outside the gene matches. The CDR3 DNA reads as TGCGCCAGCAGCTTGAGGCAGGGGGCTCAGACTGAAGCTTTCTTT. Residues: CASSLRQGAQTEAFF.

This clonotype showed up just once. The V and J genes are TRBV7-6 and TRBJ2-4, with TRBD2 matching over 12 bases. The J call is doubtful: the DNA matches TRBJ2-5 better. Germline CDR1 SGHVS, CDR2 FNYEAQ. The CDR3 extends over 18 amino acids. Here the CDR3 reads CASSSYLTSGGPQETQYF. The DNA of the CDR3 is TGTGCCAGCAGCTCCTACCTCACTAGCGGGGGGCCTCAAGAGACCCAGTACTTC.

This clonotype was seen a handful of times. The chain has TRBV4-1 and TRBJ2-7; tentative D call: TRBD1 (7 bases). This CDR3 spans 17 amino acids. Deletions cut 0 bases from V and 0 bases from J, with 15 bases between. The germline V gene has CDR1 MGHRA and CDR2 YSYEKL. The CDR3 reads CASSQDPGGTASYEQYF. In DNA, the CDR3 is TGCGCCAGCAGCCAAGACCCAGGGGGGACAGCCTCCTACGAGCAGTACTTC.

V and J are TRBV19 and TRBJ2-1; no definite D call. The CDR3 length is 12 residues. Trimming took off 7 bases at V and 6 bases at J, with 10 bases between the two ends. CDR1 is LNHDA, CDR2 SQIVND, per germline (reference sequence). The CDR3 region is CASKVGSNEQFF. Written as DNA, the CDR3 is TGTGCCAGTAAGGTAGGGTCCAATGAGCAGTTCTTC. Full variable domain (remainder filled in from reference TRBV19 and TRBJ2-1): DGGITQSPKYLFRKEGQNVTLSCEQNLNHDAMYWYRQDPGQGLRLIYYSQIVNDFQKGDIAEGYSVSREKKESFPLTVTSAQKNPTAFYLCASKVGSNEQFFGPGTRLTVL.

This clonotype appeared a few times. CDR3 region: CASSQEELQGPNYGYTF. Written as DNA, the CDR3 is TGTGCCAGCAGCCAAGAAGAATTGCAGGGACCTAACTATGGCTACACCTTC. This sequence joins TRBV14 and TRBJ1-2; a possible D gene is TRBD1 (5 bases). Trimming cost V 0 bases and J 0 bases, with 14 bases left between them. Germline V gene sequence: CDR1 SGHDN, CDR2 FVKESK. The CDR3 has 17 amino acids. Together with reference TRBV14 and TRBJ1-2, the CDR3 gives the full variable domain: EAGVTQFPSHSVIEKGQTVTLRCDPISGHDNLYWYRRVMGKEIKFLLHFVKESKQDESGMPNNRFLAERTGGTYSTLKVQPAELEDSGVYFCASSQEELQGPNYGYTFGSGTRLTVV.

The sample holds many counts of this clonotype. The chain recombines TRBV10-3 with TRBJ2-7; D is uncertain. The CDR3 consists of 12 residues. CDR1 ENHRY and CDR2 SYGVKD come from the germline V gene. V was shortened by 6 bases and J by 12 bases, with 18 bases between the two germline ends. The CDR3 here is CAIRATDGLWYF. CDR3 bases: TGTGCCATCAGAGCCACCGACGGGTTATGGTACTTC.

This chain links TRBV28 with TRBJ2-1; TRBD2 might be the D (6 bases). V lost 2 bases and J lost 4, with 12 bases in between. Germline V gene sequence: CDR1 MDHEN, CDR2 SYDVKM. The CDR3 covers 15 residues. This chain's CDR3 is CASSLGGEIYNEQFF. Here the CDR3 DNA reads TGTGCCAGCAGTTTAGGCGGGGAGATTTACAATGAGCAGTTCTTC.